Each of the 14 T cell receptor beta chains below was sequenced from the same sample in a study of OX40 agonist ivuxolimab in advanced cancers. The library was produced with the immunoSEQ multiplex PCR assay. The clones in this table, taken by TCRdb from immuneACCESS, are in-frame only. Not every clone is retained; where verified, under half of the shortfall comes from an unresolved V gene, and the cause of the rest is unknown. The sample yields more than 65,000 clones; around 88% were counted once. The ten largest account for around 0.56% of the sample. This specimen was CD4+ or CD8+ T cells sorted from blood, taken in a trial of the OX40 agonist ivuxolimab. These receptors were collected from an adult with an advanced solid tumor such as melanoma, head and neck, liver or kidney cancer.

The chain links TRBV14 to TRBJ2-3; 13 bases match TRBD2. CDR1 and CDR2 from the germline V gene are SGHDN and FVKESK. CDR3 length equals 13 residues. V lost 8 bases to trimming and J lost 5 bases; unmatched junction nucleotides: 1. CDR3 sequence reads: CASWTSGGDTQYF. The CDR3 nucleotides are TGTGCCAGCTGGACTAGCGGGGGAGATACGCAGTATTTT.

The rearrangement links TRBV6-1 to TRBJ1-2; 7 positions agree with TRBD1. Trimming cost V 4 bases and J 0 bases; bases outside gene matches: 5. CDR1 and CDR2 from the germline V gene are MNHNS and SASEGT. The CDR3 is 15 residues long. The CDR3 coding sequence is TGTGCCAGCAGTGGGCAGGGGGGAGCTAACTATGGCTACACCTTC. Translated: CASSGQGGANYGYTF.

The rearrangement joins TRBV2 to TRBJ1-5; D is undetermined. Per germline, CDR1 SNHLY and CDR2 FYNNEI. The CDR3 has 13 amino acids. The V end lost 4 bases, the J end lost 7 bases, and 11 bases lay between the germline ends. In nucleotides, the CDR3 is TGTGCCAGCAGTGCGGAGGCGGACCAGCCCCAGCATTTT. Its translation: CASSAEADQPQHF.

This clone has only one observation. The chain is built from TRBV5-1 and TRBJ2-7; the match to TRBD1 covers 9 bases. Germline V gives CDR1 SGHRS, CDR2 YFSETQ. Trimming took 3 bases from V and 4 from J; bases not matched to a gene: 8. The CDR3 is made up of 15 amino acids. The CDR3 spells CASSSTGGALYEQYF. CDR3 DNA: TGCGCCAGCAGCTCTACAGGGGGCGCCCTATACGAGCAGTACTTC.

V usage is TRBV5-1 and J usage is TRBJ2-1; possible D gene TRBD1, 5 bases. Trimming stripped 7 bases from V and 0 bases from J, with 11 bases between. Germline CDR1 SGHRS, CDR2 YFSETQ. This CDR3 is built from 14 residues. CDR3 sequence reads: CASATESSYNEQFF. The CDR3 region has the DNA TGCGCCAGCGCGACAGAGAGCTCCTACAATGAGCAGTTCTTC.

This chain links TRBV5-5 with TRBJ1-4, with a weak D call TRBD1 (5 bases). V was shortened by 4 bases and J by 2 bases, with 12 bases between the two germline ends. CDR3 length equals 15 residues. CDR1 is SGHKS and CDR2 is YYEKEE in the germline V gene (reference sequence). The CDR3 spells CASSNPAGTNEKLFF. CDR3 nucleotide sequence: TGTGCCAGCAGCAACCCGGCAGGGACTAATGAAAAACTGTTTTTT. Using reference TRBV5-5 and TRBJ1-4 for the parts outside the CDR3, the full variable domain is DAGVTQSPTHLIKTRGQQVTLRCSPISGHKSVSWYQQVLGQGPQFIFQYYEKEERGRGNFPDRFSARQFPNYSSELNVNALLLGDSALYLCASSNPAGTNEKLFFGSGTQLSVL.

The V gene is TRBV29-1, the J gene TRBJ2-3; D is uncertain. The CDR3 runs 12 residues. V lost 3 bases and J lost 0, with 4 bases in between. Germline V CDR1 and CDR2: SQVTM, ANQGSEA. The CDR3 sequence: CSVDPSTDTQYF. CDR3 bases: TGCAGCGTTGACCCTAGCACAGATACGCAGTATTTT.

This chain links TRBV28 with TRBJ1-4, with TRBD1 matching over 9 bases. Unmatched junction bases numbered 14, after V lost 6 bases and J lost 9 bases. The CDR3 contains 16 residues. Looked up from germline, CDR1 is MDHEN and CDR2 is SYDVKM. The CDR3 loop reads CASSSVRDRVFQKLFF. CDR3 bases: TGTGCCAGCAGCTCTGTCCGGGACAGGGTTTTTCAAAAACTGTTTTTT. The full variable domain, its missing parts supplied by reference TRBV28 and TRBJ1-4, is DVKVTQSSRYLVKRTGEKVFLECVQDMDHENMFWYRQDPGLGLRLIYFSYDVKMKEKGDIPEGYSVSREKKERFSLILESASTNQTSMYLCASSSVRDRVFQKLFFGSGTQLSVL.

V and J are TRBV30 and TRBJ1-2, with a tentative D call TRBD1 (6 bases). This CDR3 spans 14 amino acids. From germline, CDR1 is GTSNPN and CDR2 SVGIG (reference sequence). Trimming took 0 bases from V and 4 from J, leaving 12 bases between them. CDR3 in amino acids: CAWSVPGTPYGYTF. The CDR3 DNA reads as TGTGCCTGGAGTGTACCGGGGACACCCTATGGCTACACCTTC.

The V gene is TRBV7-2, the J gene TRBJ1-6; D perhaps matches TRBD1 (6 bases). The CDR3 length is 16 residues. Germline V gene sequence: CDR1 SGHTA, CDR2 FQGNSA. Trimming took 6 bases from V and 10 from J, leaving 22 bases between them. CDR3 sequence: CASRMHLGQIGSPLHF. The CDR3, as DNA: TGTGCCAGCAGAATGCACCTTGGACAGATCGGATCACCCCTCCACTTT.

This clone was detected once. This chain uses TRBV6-1 with TRBJ2-7; D is perhaps TRBD1 or TRBD2 (5 bases each). Trimming left V 1 base short and J 3 bases short, with 13 bases between. From germline, CDR1 is MNHNS and CDR2 SASEGT. The CDR3 extends over 15 amino acids. CDR3 bases: TGTGCCAGCAGTGAAGTACGGGACGGAGACTACGAGCAGTACTTC. Its protein is CASSEVRDGDYEQYF.

Remarks on this clone: Other DNA sequences in this sample translate to the same CDR3. The rearrangement uses TRBV19 and TRBJ2-1; tentatively, D is TRBD1 (6 bases). This CDR3 spans 14 amino acids. CDR1 LNHDA and CDR2 SQIVND come from the germline V gene (reference sequence). V was shortened by 6 bases and J by 1 base, with 10 bases between the two germline ends. CDR3 residues: CASSRGGSYNEQFF. The CDR3 DNA is TGTGCCAGTAGCCGAGGGGGATCCTACAATGAGCAGTTCTTC. The whole variable domain, filled in from reference TRBV19 and TRBJ2-1, reads DGGITQSPKYLFRKEGQNVTLSCEQNLNHDAMYWYRQDPGQGLRLIYYSQIVNDFQKGDIAEGYSVSREKKESFPLTVTSAQKNPTAFYLCASSRGGSYNEQFFGPGTRLTVL.

This clone was seen a few times. In DNA form, the CDR3 reads TGCGCCAGCCGGGGGGGAGGGTTGTACTCACCCCTCCACTTT. Translation: CASRGGGLYSPLHF. This chain connects TRBV5-1 to TRBJ1-6; D is perhaps TRBD1 (5 bases). The CDR3 sequence is 14 residues long. CDR1 and CDR2 from the germline V gene are SGHRS and YFSETQ. V dropped 7 bases and J dropped 10 bases, with 18 bases sitting between them.

The genes are TRBV11-2 and TRBJ1-2; D is possibly TRBD1 (5 bases). V was clipped by 5 bases and J by 2 bases, with 21 bases between them. This CDR3 region has 17 residues. CDR1 SGHAT and CDR2 FQNNGV come from the germline V gene. The CDR3 is CASSPAIGATENYGYTF. As DNA, the CDR3 is TGTGCCAGCAGCCCGGCGATAGGGGCAACGGAAAACTATGGCTACACCTTC. Combining the CDR3 with reference TRBV11-2 and TRBJ1-2 gives the whole variable domain EAGVAQSPRYKIIEKRQSVAFWCNPISGHATLYWYQQILGQGPKLLIQFQNNGVVDDSQLPKDRFSAERLKGVDSTLKIQPAKLEDSAVYLCASSPAIGATENYGYTFGSGTRLTVV.